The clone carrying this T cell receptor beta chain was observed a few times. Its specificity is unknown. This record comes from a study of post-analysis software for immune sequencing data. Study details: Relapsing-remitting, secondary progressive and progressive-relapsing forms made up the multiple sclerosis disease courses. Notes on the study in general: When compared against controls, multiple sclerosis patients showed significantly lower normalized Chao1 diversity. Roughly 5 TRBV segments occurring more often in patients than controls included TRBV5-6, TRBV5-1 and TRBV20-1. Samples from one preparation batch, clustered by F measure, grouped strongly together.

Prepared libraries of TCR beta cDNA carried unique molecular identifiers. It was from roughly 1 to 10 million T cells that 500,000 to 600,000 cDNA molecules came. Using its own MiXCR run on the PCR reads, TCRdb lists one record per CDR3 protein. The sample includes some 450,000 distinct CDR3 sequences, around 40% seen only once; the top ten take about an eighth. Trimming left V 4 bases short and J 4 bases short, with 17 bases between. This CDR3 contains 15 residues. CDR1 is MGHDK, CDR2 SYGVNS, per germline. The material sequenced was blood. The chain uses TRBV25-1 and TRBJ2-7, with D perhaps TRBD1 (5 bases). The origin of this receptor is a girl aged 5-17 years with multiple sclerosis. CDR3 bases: TGTGCCAGCAGTGCGGTCGGGCAGGGCACATACGAGCAGTACTTC. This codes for CASSAVGQGTYEQYF.